Below, one TCR beta chain is given with its context. The data derive from a study of OX40 agonist ivuxolimab in advanced cancers. Background on the study: Partial responses were achieved by three patients: one hepatocellular carcinoma, two cutaneous melanoma.

TCRdb's copy holds only in-frame clones and misses some; the assay was immunoSEQ multiplex PCR. The sample carries 57,000 or so clones, approximately 90% recorded once. Germline V gene lookup returns CDR1 LGHNA and CDR2 YSLEER. This CDR3 is built from 16 residues. The V gene lost 2 bases and the J gene lost 0 bases, with 13 bases spanning the gap. This clonotype was obtained from an adult with an advanced solid tumor such as melanoma, head and neck, liver or kidney cancer. Source: CD4+ or CD8+ T cells sorted from blood, taken in a trial of the OX40 agonist ivuxolimab. The chain uses TRBV4-3 and TRBJ1-1; D is ambiguous. The CDR3 DNA reads TGCGCCAGCAGCCAAATCGGGATACAATTGAACACTGAAGCTTTCTTT. Translating it yields CASSQIGIQLNTEAFF.